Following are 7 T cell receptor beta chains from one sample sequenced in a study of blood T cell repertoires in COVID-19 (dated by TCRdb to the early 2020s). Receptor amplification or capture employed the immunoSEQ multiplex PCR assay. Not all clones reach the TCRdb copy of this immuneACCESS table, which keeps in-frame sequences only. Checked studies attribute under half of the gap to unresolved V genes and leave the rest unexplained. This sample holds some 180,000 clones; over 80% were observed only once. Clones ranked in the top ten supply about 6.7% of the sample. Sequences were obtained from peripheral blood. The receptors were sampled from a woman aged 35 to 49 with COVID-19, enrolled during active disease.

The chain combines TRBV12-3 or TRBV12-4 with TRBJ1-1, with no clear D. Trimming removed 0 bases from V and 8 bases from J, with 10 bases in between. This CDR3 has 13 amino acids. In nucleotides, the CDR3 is TGTGCCAGCAGTTTAGCGGTGGTCCGGGAAGCTTTCTTT. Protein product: CASSLAVVREAFF.

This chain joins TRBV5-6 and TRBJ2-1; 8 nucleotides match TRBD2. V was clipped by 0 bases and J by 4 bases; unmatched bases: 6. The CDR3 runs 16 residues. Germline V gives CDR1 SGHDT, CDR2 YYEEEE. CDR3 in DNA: TGTGCCAGCAGCTTGGTCGGCGGGGGGCCTTACAATGAGCAGTTCTTC. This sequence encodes CASSLVGGGPYNEQFF.

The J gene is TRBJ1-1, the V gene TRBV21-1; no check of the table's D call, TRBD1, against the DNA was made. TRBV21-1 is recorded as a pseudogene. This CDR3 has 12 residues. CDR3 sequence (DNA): TGTGCCAGCAGCAAGAACAACGCTGAAGCTTTCTTT. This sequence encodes CASSKNNAEAFF.

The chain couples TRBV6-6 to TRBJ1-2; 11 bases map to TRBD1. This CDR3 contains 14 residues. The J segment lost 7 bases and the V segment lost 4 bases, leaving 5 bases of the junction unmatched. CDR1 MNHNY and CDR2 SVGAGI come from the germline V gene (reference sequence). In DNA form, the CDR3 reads TGTGCCAGCAGTTCCGGACAGGGGGCGGTTGGCTACACCTTC. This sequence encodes CASSSGQGAVGYTF.

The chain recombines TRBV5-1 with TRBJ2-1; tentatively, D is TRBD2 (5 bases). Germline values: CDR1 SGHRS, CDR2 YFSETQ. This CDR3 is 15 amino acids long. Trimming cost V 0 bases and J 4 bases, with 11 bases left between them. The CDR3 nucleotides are TGCGCCAGCAGCTTGGTAGGACTGGATTACAATGAGCAGTTCTTC. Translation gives CASSLVGLDYNEQFF. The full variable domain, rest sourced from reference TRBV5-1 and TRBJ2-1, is KAGVTQTPRYLIKTRGQQVTLSCSPISGHRSVSWYQQTPGQGLQFLFEYFSETQRNKGNFPGRFSGRQFSNSRSEMNVSTLELGDSALYLCASSLVGLDYNEQFFGPGTRLTVL.

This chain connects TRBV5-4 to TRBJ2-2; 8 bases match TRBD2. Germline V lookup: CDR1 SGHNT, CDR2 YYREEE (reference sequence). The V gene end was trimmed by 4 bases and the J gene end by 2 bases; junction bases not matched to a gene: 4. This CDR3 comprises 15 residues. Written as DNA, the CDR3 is TGTGCCAGCAGCGACCGGACTAGCAACACCGGGGAGCTGTTTTTT. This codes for CASSDRTSNTGELFF.

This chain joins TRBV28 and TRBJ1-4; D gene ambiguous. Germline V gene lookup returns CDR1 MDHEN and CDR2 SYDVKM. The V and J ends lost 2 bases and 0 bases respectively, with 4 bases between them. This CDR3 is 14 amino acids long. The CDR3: CASSLGSTNEKLFF. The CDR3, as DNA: TGTGCCAGCAGTTTAGGCTCAACTAATGAAAAACTGTTTTTT.